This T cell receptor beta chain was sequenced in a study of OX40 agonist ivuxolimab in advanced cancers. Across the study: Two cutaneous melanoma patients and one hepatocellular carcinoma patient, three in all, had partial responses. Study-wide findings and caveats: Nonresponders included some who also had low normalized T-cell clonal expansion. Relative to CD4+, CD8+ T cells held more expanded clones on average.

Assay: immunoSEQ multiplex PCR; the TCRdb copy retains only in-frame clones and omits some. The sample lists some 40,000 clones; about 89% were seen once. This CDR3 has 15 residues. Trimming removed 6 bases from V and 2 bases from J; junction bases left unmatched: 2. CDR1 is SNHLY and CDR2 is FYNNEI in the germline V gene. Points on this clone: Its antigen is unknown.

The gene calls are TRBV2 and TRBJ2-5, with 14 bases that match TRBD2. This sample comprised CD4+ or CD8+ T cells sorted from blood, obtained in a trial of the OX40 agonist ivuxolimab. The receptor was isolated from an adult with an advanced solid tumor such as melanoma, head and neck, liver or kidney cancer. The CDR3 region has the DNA TGTGCCAGCAGGGGGACTAGCGGGAGTCAAGAGACCCAGTACTTC. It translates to CASRGTSGSQETQYF.